The clone carrying this TCR beta chain showed up just once. These data come from a study of blood T cell repertoires in COVID-19. Across the study: The samples span acute and convalescent COVID-19 from the United States, Italy and Spain.

Per the original data handling: Estimation of nucleated cell counts was performed using reference gene primer amplification. Produced via immunoSEQ multiplex PCR; TCRdb's table is partial and in-frame only. From that table come the V and J calls and clone size; the DNA was used to work out D and trimming. The table includes about 150,000 clones, roughly four fifths detected once. Germline V gene sequence: CDR1 MNHEY, CDR2 SVGAGI. This CDR3 has 15 amino acids. Trimming removed 8 bases from V and 3 bases from J; junction bases left unmatched: 6. The source material was peripheral blood. This chain uses TRBV6-5 with TRBJ2-3; 12 bases are a match to TRBD2. This TCR was recovered from a human donor with acute or convalescent COVID-19. The donor label of this sample is uncertain. The CDR3 protein is CASGRLAGETDTQYF. CDR3 sequence (DNA): TGTGCCAGCGGCCGACTAGCGGGGGAGACAGATACGCAGTATTTT.